The clone carrying this T cell receptor (beta chain) came up many times. No antigen is known for it. The TCR library was built from RNA with a 3' RACE protocol and unique molecular identifiers. One entry per CDR3 protein, called by TCRdb with MiXCR from the 3' RACE reads. Among some 90,000 distinct CDR3 sequences listed, 5.5% to 8.5% were seen once. The data belong to a study of HIV-infected children after antiretroviral therapy interruption. Background on the study: Recorded EBV and CMV exposure existed for most children. Weeks 0, 12, interruption end (24 or 48), and about 3 years post-study gave interruption-arm samples.

Treatment in this sample: PENTA 11 planned treatment interruption arm or continuous ART arm. Broader study findings: Naive CD4+ sequences overlapped less between time points once interruption began. Naive CD4+ Gini coefficient rose by interruption end, suggesting clonal expansion.

The germline gives CDR1 MNHEY, CDR2 SVGAGI. The CDR3 covers 14 residues. Trimming at V came to 9 bases and at J to 8 bases, leaving 13 bases not matched to a gene. The sample in question was CD45RA+ CD4+ T cells from PBMCs, pooled from several time points, obtained from a donor given antiretroviral therapy, either interrupted or continuous. The subset: naive CD4+ CD45RA+ CD45RO- T cells. The TCR was taken from a pool of human donors with HIV. The chain joins TRBV6-5 to TRBJ1-2; 9 nucleotides match TRBD1. The CDR3 DNA follows: TGTGCCAGTACGTCTCGTACAGGGGGCGAAGGCTACACCTTC. Its protein product is CASTSRTGGEGYTF.